Following are 2 T cell receptor beta chains from one sample sequenced in a study of blood T cell repertoires in COVID-19. Assay: immunoSEQ multiplex PCR; the TCRdb copy retains only in-frame clones and omits some. Seen here are 150,000 or so clones, over 60% observed once, and the top ten hold 1.5% to 2%. Sequenced: peripheral blood. The source is a man at least 80 years old with acute or convalescent COVID-19.

Of note for this clone: The sample holds other DNA sequences that translate to the same CDR3. This chain uses TRBV6-2 or TRBV6-3 with TRBJ1-2; D ambiguous. There are 14 residues in the CDR3. The V end lost 0 bases, the J end lost 4 bases, and 9 bases lay between the germline ends. Germline CDR1 MNHEY, CDR2 SVGEGT. The CDR3 DNA is TGTGCCAGCAGTTACTCCACCGGGTTCTATGGCTACACCTTC. This encodes CASSYSTGFYGYTF.

This chain's CDR3 is CASSLTDRNTEAFF. The CDR3 DNA follows: TGTGCCAGCAGTTTAACGGACAGGAACACTGAAGCTTTCTTT. The chain uses TRBV6-6 and TRBJ1-1, with a tentative D call TRBD1 (6 bases). V shed 4 bases and J shed 1 base, with 10 bases lying between them. The CDR3 sequence is 14 residues long. Germline V gene sequence: CDR1 MNHNY, CDR2 SVGAGI (reference sequence).